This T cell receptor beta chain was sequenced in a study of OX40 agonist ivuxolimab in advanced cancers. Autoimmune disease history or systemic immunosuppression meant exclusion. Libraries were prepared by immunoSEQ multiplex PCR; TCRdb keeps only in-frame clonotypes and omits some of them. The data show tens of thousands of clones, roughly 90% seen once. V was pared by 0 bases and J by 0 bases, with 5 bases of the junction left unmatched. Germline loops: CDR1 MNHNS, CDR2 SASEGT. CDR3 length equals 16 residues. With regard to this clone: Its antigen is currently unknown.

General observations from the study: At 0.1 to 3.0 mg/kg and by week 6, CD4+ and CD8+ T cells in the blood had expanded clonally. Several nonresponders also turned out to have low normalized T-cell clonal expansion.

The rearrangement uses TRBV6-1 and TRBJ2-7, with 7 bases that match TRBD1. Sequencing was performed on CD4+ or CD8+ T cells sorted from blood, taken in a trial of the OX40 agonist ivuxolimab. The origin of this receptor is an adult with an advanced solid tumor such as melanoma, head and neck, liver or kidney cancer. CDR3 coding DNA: TGTGCCAGCAGTGAAGCGAGAGGGGGCAGCTCCTACGAGCAGTACTTC. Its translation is CASSEARGGSSYEQYF.